The TCR beta chain described here comes from a study of blood T cell repertoires in COVID-19 (TCRdb year 2020). Describing the broader study: Samples covering the acute and convalescent phases of COVID-19 were provided by collaborators in the United States, Italy and Spain. The repertoires were made available in a free public database intended to serve as a resource for research on the immune response to SARS-CoV-2. Deeply sampled blood TCRbeta repertoires from subjects exposed to, actively infected with, or recovered from COVID-19 were included in the dataset. HLA class I and class II types, where available, came from metadata supplied by the sample provider rather than from assay-based typing. The prospective study material was composed of cDNA or gDNA derived from T cells, B-cell-depleted T cells, or PBMCs. The samples were drawn from two sources: the first 160 participants of the ongoing ImmuneRACE study, and 1,200 or so subjects contributed by 6 global collaborators. Sample metadata almost always included a de-identified subject ID, COVID-19 status, age in years and sex.

TCRbeta CDR3 regions were amplified from genomic DNA using the immunoSEQ Assay, a bias-controlled multiplex PCR. Per the authors' processing: The number of nucleated cells in each sample was estimated by amplification of reference gene primers within the assay. Sequence reads were collapsed and filtered to measure the absolute abundance of every unique TCRbeta CDR3 rearrangement. For each sample, productive Simpson clonality was calculated as the square root of Simpson's diversity index across productive rearrangements. TCRdb re-hosts the immuneACCESS table, in-frame sequences only. Its copies lack some clones; in the studies checked, an unresolved V gene accounts for under half of them, and the cause for the rest is not known. D and trimming come from the DNA, and the V and J calls and clone size come from that table. The sample table holds about 210,000 clones, of which 80% were seen once. The ten largest account for 6% to 8.5% of the sample.

Turning to this clone: Its antigen is unknown. There are no base qualities to consult, and no much larger clone falls within one base.

CDR1 and CDR2 are read off the germline V gene as SGHTA and FQGNSA. The CDR3 sequence holds 13 residues, the cysteine and phenylalanine included. Only the CDR3 portion is preserved as DNA: 39 bases, with reading frame beginning at the first base. Deletion took 2 bases off V and 1 base off J, with a span of 5 bases between the germline ends. Results the study describes overall, beyond this receptor: Clinical and demographic metadata were provided uncurated, with the amount varying by source and participant.

Collaborating institutions collected whole blood in K2EDTA tubes following their own protocols. Collaborator samples were shipped for TCRbeta analysis as frozen whole blood, isolated PBMCs, or DNA extracted from either sample type. This chain is built from TRBV7-2 and TRBJ1-1, with the D segment identity uncertain. What was sequenced was peripheral blood. This clonotype originated in a man in his sixties with acute or convalescent COVID-19. The sequence in DNA is TGTGCCAGCAGCTTATTCCAGAACACTGAAGCTTTCTTT. The encoded protein is CASSLFQNTEAFF.